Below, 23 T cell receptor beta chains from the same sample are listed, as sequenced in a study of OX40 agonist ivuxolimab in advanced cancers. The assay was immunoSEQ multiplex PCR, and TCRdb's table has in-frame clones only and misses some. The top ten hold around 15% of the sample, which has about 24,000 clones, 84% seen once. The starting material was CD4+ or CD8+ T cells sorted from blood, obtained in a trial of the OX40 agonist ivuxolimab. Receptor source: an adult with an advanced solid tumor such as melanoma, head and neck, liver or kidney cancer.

CDR3 sequence: CASSSGQGRNQPQHF. The CDR3 DNA reads TGTGCCAGCAGCTCCGGACAGGGGCGGAATCAGCCCCAGCATTTT. The chain joins TRBV5-5 to TRBJ1-5; TRBD1 aligns across 9 bases. The CDR3 contains 15 residues. The junction had 5 bases not matched to a gene; V was cut back by 3 bases and J by 4 bases. The germline gives CDR1 SGHKS, CDR2 YYEKEE (reference sequence).

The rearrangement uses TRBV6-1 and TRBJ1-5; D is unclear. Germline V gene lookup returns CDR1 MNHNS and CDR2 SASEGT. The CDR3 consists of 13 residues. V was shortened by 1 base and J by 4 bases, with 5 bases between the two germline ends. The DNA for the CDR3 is TGTGCCAGCAGTGAAGTGGGGAATCAGCCCCAGCATTTT. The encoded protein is CASSEVGNQPQHF.

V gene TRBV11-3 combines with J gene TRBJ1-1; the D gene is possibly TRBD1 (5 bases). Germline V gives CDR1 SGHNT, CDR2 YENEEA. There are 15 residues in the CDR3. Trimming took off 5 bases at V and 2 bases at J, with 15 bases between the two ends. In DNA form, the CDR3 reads TGTGCCAGCAGCCCCACAGGACTTACTAACACTGAAGCTTTCTTT. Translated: CASSPTGLTNTEAFF.

The CDR3 region is CASWRWGTEAFF. CDR3 nucleotide sequence: TGTGCCAGCTGGCGGTGGGGCACTGAAGCTTTCTTT. This chain uses TRBV6-5 with TRBJ1-1; D uncertain. Germline loops: CDR1 MNHEY, CDR2 SVGAGI. The CDR3 runs to 12 residues. With 8 bases removed from V and 4 bases from J, the gap between germline ends came to 11 bases.

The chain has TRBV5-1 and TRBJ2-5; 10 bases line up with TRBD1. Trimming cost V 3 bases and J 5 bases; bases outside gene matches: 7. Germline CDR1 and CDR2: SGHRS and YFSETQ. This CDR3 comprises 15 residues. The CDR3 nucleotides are TGCGCCAGCAGCTCGACAGGGGGCATGTGGGAGACCCAGTACTTC. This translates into CASSSTGGMWETQYF. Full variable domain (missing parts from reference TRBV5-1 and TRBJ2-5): KAGVTQTPRYLIKTRGQQVTLSCSPISGHRSVSWYQQTPGQGLQFLFEYFSETQRNKGNFPGRFSGRQFSNSRSEMNVSTLELGDSALYLCASSSTGGMWETQYFGPGTRLLVL.

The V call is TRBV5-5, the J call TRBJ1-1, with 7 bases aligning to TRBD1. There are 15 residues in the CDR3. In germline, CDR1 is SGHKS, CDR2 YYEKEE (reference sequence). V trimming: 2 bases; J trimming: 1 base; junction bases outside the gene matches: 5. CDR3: CASSFIGTANTEAFF. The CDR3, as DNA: TGTGCCAGCAGCTTTATTGGGACAGCGAACACTGAAGCTTTCTTT.

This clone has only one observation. Here the CDR3 DNA reads TGCGCCAGCAGTGAGTTTAGCTCTCCATACGAGCAGTACTTC. Amino acid sequence: CASSEFSSPYEQYF. The chain is built from TRBV10-1 and TRBJ2-7; D gene uncertain. The CDR3 is made up of 14 amino acids. Trimming took off 1 base at V and 4 bases at J, with 11 bases between the two ends. The germline V gene encodes CDR1 WNHNN and CDR2 SYGVQD (reference sequence).

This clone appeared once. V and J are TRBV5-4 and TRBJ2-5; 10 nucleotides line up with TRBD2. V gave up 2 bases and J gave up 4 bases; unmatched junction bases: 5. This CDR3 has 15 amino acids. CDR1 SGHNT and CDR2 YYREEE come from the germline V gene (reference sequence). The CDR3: CASSLGTSARETQYF. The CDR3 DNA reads TGTGCCAGCAGCTTAGGGACTAGCGCCCGAGAGACCCAGTACTTC.

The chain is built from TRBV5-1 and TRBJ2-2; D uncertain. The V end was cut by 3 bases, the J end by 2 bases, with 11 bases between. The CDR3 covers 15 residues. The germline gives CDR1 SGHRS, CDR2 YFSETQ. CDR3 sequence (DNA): TGCGCCAGCAGCTGGAAAGATCCAAACACCGGGGAGCTGTTTTTT. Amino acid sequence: CASSWKDPNTGELFF.

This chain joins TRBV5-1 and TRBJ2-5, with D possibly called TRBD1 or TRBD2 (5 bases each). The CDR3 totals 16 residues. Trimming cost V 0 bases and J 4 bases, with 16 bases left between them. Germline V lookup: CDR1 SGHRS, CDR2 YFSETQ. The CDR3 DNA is TGCGCCAGCAGCTTGGCCGGGGTCAGGGTATCAGAGACCCAGTACTTC. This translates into CASSLAGVRVSETQYF. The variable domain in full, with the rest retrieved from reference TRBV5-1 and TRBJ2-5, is KAGVTQTPRYLIKTRGQQVTLSCSPISGHRSVSWYQQTPGQGLQFLFEYFSETQRNKGNFPGRFSGRQFSNSRSEMNVSTLELGDSALYLCASSLAGVRVSETQYFGPGTRLLVL.

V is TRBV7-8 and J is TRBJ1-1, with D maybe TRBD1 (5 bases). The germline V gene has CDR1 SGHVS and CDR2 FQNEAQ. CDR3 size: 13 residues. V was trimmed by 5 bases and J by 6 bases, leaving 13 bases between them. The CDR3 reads CASSRTGNPEAFF. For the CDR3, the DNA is TGTGCCAGCAGCCGAACAGGAAACCCTGAAGCTTTCTTT.

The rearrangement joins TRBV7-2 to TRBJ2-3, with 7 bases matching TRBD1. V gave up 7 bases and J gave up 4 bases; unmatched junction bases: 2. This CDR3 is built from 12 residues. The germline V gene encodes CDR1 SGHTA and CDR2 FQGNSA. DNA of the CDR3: TGTGCCAGCACCACAGGGGCAGATACGCAGTATTTT. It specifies CASTTGADTQYF.

CDR3 protein: CASSQDRDLETQYF. As DNA, the CDR3 is TGCGCCAGCAGCCAAGATAGGGATTTGGAGACCCAGTACTTC. The chain carries TRBV4-1 and TRBJ2-5; D is undetermined. Per the germline V gene, CDR1 is MGHRA and CDR2 is YSYEKL. Trimming removed 0 bases from V and 5 bases from J, with 10 bases in between. The CDR3 sequence is 14 residues long.

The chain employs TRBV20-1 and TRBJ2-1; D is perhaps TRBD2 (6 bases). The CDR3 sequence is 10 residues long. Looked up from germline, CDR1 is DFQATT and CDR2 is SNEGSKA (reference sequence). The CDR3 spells CSVWRGEQFF. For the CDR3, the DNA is TGCAGCGTGTGGAGGGGTGAGCAGTTCTTC.

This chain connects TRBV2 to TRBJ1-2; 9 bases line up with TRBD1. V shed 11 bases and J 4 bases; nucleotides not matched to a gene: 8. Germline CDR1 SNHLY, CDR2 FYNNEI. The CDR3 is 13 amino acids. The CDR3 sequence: CAGTGTGPYGYTF. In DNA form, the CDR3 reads TGTGCCGGCACTGGGACAGGGCCCTATGGCTACACCTTC.

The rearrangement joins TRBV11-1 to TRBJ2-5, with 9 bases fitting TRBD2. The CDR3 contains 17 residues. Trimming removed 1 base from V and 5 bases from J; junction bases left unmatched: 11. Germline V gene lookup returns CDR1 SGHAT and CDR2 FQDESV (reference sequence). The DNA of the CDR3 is TGTGCCAGCAGCTTAGGTTCTGGCGGGGGGGCTGGCGAGACCCAGTACTTC. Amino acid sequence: CASSLGSGGGAGETQYF.

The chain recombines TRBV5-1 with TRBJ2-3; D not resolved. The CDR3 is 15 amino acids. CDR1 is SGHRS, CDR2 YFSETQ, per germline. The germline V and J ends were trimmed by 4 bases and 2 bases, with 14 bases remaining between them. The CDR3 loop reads CASSENTLPTDTQYF. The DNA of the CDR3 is TGCGCCAGCAGCGAGAACACCCTACCCACAGATACGCAGTATTTT.

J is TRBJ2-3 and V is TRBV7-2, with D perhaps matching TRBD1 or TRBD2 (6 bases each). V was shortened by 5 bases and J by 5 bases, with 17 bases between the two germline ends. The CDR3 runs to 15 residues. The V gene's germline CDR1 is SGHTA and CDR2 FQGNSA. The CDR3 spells CASSPRGGGRDTQYF. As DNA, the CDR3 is TGTGCCAGCAGCCCCAGGGGAGGCGGAAGAGATACGCAGTATTTT.

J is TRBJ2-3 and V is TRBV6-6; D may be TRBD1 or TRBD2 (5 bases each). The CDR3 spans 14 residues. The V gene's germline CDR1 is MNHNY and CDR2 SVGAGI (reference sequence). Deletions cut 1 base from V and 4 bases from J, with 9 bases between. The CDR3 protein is CASSYYGAPDTQYF. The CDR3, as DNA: TGTGCCAGCAGTTACTACGGGGCTCCAGATACGCAGTATTTT.

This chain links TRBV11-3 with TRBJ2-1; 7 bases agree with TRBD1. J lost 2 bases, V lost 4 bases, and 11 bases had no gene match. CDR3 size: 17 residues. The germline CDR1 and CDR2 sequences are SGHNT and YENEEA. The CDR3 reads CASSSLDRWNPYNEQFF. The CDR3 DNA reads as TGTGCCAGCAGCTCTCTGGACAGGTGGAACCCCTACAATGAGCAGTTCTTC. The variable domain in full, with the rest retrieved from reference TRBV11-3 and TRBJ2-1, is EAGVVQSPRYKIIEKKQPVAFWCNPISGHNTLYWYLQNLGQGPELLIRYENEEAVDDSQLPKDRFSAERLKGVDSTLKIQPAELGDSAVYLCASSSLDRWNPYNEQFFGPGTRLTVL.

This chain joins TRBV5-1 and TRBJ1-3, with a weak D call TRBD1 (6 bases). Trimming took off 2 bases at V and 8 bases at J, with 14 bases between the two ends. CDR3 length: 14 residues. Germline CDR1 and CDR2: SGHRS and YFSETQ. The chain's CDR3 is CASSLTGREDTIYF. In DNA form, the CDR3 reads TGCGCCAGCAGCTTAACAGGGAGAGAGGACACCATATATTTT. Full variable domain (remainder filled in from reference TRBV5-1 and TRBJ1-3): KAGVTQTPRYLIKTRGQQVTLSCSPISGHRSVSWYQQTPGQGLQFLFEYFSETQRNKGNFPGRFSGRQFSNSRSEMNVSTLELGDSALYLCASSLTGREDTIYFGEGSWLTVV.

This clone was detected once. The CDR3 sequence: CASSAGTEETQYF. CDR3 nucleotide sequence: TGTGCCAGCAGTGCCGGGACCGAAGAGACCCAGTACTTC. V usage is TRBV2 and J usage is TRBJ2-5; perhaps D is TRBD1 or TRBD2 (5 bases each). CDR3 length equals 13 residues. The V gene lost 4 bases and the J gene lost 3 bases, with 9 bases spanning the gap. Germline V gene sequence: CDR1 SNHLY, CDR2 FYNNEI. Filled out from reference TRBV2 and TRBJ2-5, the complete variable domain reads EPEVTQTPSHQVTQMGQEVILRCVPISNHLYFYWYRQILGQKVEFLVSFYNNEISEKSEIFDDQFSVERPDGSNFTLKIRSTKLEDSAMYFCASSAGTEETQYFGPGTRLLVL.

The CDR3 protein is CASSAWGSNEKLFF. For the CDR3, the DNA is TGTGCCAGCAGCGCATGGGGATCTAATGAAAAACTGTTTTTT. This chain uses TRBV16 with TRBJ1-4; no definite D call. This CDR3 has 14 residues. The germline V gene has CDR1 KGHSY and CDR2 FQNENV. The V end lost 5 bases, the J end lost 3 bases, and 10 bases lay between the germline ends.